The 3 T cell receptor beta chains listed next were all sequenced from one sample in a study of monozygotic twins with inflammatory bowel disease. TCRdb re-called the 5' RACE reads; one entry per CDR3 protein, DNA not given. This table lists 200,000 to 250,000 distinct CDR3 sequences. Sequenced input: blood. The receptor set was obtained from a human donor with ulcerative colitis or Crohn's disease, or a healthy co-twin of an affected twin (not recorded which).

The genes are TRBV5-1 and TRBJ1-1; the D call of TRBD1 rests on TCRdb alone, since no DNA is present to check it. The CDR3 contains 14 residues. Germline-derived CDR1 and CDR2 are SGHRS and YFSETQ. The CDR3 reads CASSLDPPNTEAFF.

This chain links TRBV7-9 with TRBJ2-3; TCRdb indicates TRBD1, and absent DNA this call remains unverified. Germline V gives CDR1 SEHNR, CDR2 FQNEAQ (reference sequence). The CDR3 length is 15 residues. CDR3 residues: CASSFGQVLTDTQYF.

This sequence joins TRBV11-1 and TRBJ2-2; TCRdb lists TRBD2, though no DNA is available to test this call. Germline V CDR1 and CDR2: SGHAT, FQDESV (reference sequence). CDR3 length: 18 amino acids. The CDR3 spells CASSFHPAGGPYTGELFF.